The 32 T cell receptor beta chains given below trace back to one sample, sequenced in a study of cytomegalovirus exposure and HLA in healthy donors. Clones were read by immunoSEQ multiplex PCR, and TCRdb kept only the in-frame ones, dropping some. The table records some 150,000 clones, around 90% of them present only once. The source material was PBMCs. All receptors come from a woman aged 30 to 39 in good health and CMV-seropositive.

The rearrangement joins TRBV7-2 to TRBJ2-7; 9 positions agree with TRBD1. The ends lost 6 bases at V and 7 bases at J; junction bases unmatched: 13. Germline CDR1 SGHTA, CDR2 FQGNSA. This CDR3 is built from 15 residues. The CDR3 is CASSSAGTGRREQYF. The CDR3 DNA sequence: TGTGCCAGCAGTTCCGCCGGGACAGGGAGGCGAGAGCAGTACTTC.

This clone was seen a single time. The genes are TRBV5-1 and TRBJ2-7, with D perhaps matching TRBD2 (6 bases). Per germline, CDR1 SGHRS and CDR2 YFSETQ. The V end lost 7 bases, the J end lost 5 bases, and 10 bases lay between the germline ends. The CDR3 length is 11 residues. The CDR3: CASSGGNEQYF. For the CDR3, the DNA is TGCGCCAGCTCCGGGGGTAACGAGCAGTACTTC. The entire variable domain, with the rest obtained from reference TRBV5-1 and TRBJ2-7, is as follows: KAGVTQTPRYLIKTRGQQVTLSCSPISGHRSVSWYQQTPGQGLQFLFEYFSETQRNKGNFPGRFSGRQFSNSRSEMNVSTLELGDSALYLCASSGGNEQYFGPGTRLTVT.

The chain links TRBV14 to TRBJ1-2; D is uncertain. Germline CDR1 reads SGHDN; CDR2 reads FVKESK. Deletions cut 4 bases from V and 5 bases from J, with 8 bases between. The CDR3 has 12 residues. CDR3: CASSLREYGYTF. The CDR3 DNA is TGTGCCAGCAGCCTCCGGGAGTATGGCTACACCTTC. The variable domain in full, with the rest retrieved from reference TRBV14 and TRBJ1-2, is EAGVTQFPSHSVIEKGQTVTLRCDPISGHDNLYWYRRVMGKEIKFLLHFVKESKQDESGMPNNRFLAERTGGTYSTLKVQPAELEDSGVYFCASSLREYGYTFGSGTRLTVV.

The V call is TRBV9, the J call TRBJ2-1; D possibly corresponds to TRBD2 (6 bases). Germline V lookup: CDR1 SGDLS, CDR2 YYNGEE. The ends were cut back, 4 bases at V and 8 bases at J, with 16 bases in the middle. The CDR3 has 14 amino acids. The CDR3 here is CASSPRDWVDEQFF. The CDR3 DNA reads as TGTGCCAGCAGCCCCCGGGACTGGGTCGATGAGCAGTTCTTC.

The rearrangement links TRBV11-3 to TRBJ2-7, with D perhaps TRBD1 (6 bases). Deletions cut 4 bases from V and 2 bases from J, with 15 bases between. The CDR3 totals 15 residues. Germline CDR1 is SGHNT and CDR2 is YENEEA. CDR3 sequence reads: CASSYAQGGTYEQYF. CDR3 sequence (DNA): TGTGCCAGCAGCTATGCACAGGGTGGCACCTACGAGCAGTACTTC.

This chain's CDR3 is CASSAQRMQYF. The CDR3 DNA sequence: TGTGCCAGCAGCGCCCAGCGCATGCAGTACTTC. The V call is TRBV28, the J call TRBJ2-7; D unresolved. Looked up from germline, CDR1 is MDHEN and CDR2 is SYDVKM. V dropped 6 bases and J dropped 9 bases, with 12 bases sitting between them. The CDR3 is 11 residues long. Full variable domain (rest looked up from reference TRBV28 and TRBJ2-7): DVKVTQSSRYLVKRTGEKVFLECVQDMDHENMFWYRQDPGLGLRLIYFSYDVKMKEKGDIPEGYSVSREKKERFSLILESASTNQTSMYLCASSAQRMQYFGPGTRLTVT.

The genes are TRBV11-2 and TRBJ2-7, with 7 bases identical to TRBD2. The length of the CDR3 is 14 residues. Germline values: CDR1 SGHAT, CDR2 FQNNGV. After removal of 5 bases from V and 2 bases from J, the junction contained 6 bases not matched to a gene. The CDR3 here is CASSSGTNAYEQYF. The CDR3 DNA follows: TGTGCCAGCAGCAGCGGGACTAATGCCTACGAGCAGTACTTC.

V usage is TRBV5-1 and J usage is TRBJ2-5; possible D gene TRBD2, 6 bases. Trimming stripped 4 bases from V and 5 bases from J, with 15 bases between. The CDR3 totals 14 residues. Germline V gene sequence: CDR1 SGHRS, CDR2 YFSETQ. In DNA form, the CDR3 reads TGCGCCAGCAGCCTCGGGACTCAGGAGGAGACCCAGTACTTC. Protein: CASSLGTQEETQYF.

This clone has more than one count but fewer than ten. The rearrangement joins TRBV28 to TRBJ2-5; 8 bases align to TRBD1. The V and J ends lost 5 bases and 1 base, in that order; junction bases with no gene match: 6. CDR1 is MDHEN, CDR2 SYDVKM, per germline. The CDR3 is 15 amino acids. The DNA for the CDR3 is TGTGCCAGCAGTATGGGACAGGCCCTCCAAGAGACCCAGTACTTC. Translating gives CASSMGQALQETQYF.

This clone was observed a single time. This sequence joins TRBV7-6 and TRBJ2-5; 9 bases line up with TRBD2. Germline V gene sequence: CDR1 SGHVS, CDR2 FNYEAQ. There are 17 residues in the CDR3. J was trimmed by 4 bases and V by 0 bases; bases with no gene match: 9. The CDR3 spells CASSLAERGAKRETQYF. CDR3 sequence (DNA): TGTGCCAGCAGCTTAGCGGAGCGGGGGGCAAAGCGAGAGACCCAGTACTTC. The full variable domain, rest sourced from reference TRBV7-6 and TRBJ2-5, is GAGVSQSPRYKVTKRGQDVALRCDPISGHVSLYWYRQALGQGPEFLTYFNYEAQQDKSGLPNDRFSAERPEGSISTLTIQRTEQRDSAMYRCASSLAERGAKRETQYFGPGTRLLVL.

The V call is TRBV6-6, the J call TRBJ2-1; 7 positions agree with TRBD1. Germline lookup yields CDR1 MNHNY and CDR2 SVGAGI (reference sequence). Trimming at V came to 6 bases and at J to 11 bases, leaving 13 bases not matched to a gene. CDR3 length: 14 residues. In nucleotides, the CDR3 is TGTGCCAGCAGCGGCGCGACCCGGGGACAGCAGCAGTTCTTC. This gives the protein CASSGATRGQQQFF.

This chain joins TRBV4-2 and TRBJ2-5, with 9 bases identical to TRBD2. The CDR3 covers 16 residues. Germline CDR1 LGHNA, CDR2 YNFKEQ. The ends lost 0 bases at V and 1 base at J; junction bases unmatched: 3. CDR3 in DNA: TGTGCCAGCAGCCAAGATGCGGGGGGGCTCCAAGAGACCCAGTACTTC. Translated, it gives CASSQDAGGLQETQYF.

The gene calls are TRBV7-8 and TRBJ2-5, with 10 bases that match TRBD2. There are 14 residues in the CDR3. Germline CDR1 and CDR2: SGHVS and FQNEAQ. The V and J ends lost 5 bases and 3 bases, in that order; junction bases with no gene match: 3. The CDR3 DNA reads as TGTGCCAGCAGCCGAGCGGGGGGGGAAGAGACCCAGTACTTC. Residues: CASSRAGGEETQYF.

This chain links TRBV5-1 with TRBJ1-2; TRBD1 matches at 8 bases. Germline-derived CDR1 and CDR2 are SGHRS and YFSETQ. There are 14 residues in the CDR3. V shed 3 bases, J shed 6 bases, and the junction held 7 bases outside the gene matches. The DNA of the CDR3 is TGCGCCAGCAGCTACCCAGGGGGCGGGGATGGCTACACCTTC. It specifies CASSYPGGGDGYTF.

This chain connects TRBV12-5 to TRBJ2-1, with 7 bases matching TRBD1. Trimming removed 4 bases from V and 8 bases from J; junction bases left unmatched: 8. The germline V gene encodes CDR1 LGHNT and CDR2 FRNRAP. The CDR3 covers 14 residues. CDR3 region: CASGSTDRVHEQFF. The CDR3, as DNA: TGTGCTAGTGGTTCGACTGACAGGGTACATGAGCAGTTCTTC.

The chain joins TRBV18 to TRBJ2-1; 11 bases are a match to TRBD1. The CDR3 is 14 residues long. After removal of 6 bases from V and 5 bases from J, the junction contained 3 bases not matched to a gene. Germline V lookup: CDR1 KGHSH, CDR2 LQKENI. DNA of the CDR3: TGTGCCAGCTCGGACAGGGGGCTTGACAATGAGCAGTTCTTC. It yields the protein CASSDRGLDNEQFF.

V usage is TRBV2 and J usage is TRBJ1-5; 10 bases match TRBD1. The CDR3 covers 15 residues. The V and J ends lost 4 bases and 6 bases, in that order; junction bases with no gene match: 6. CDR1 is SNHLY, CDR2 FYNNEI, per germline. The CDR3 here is CASSARQGAGQPQHF. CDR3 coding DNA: TGTGCCAGCAGTGCCAGACAGGGGGCTGGTCAGCCCCAGCATTTT.

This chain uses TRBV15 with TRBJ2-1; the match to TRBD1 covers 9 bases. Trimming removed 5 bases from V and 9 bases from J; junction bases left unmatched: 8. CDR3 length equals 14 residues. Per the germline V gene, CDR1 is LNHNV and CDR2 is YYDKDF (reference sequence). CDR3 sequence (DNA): TGTGCCACCAGCGGACAAACAGGGGGCGCTGAGCAGTTCTTC. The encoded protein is CATSGQTGGAEQFF. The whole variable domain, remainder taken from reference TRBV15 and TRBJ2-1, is DAMVIQNPRYQVTQFGKPVTLSCSQTLNHNVMYWYQQKSSQAPKLLFHYYDKDFNNEADTPDNFQSRRPNTSFCFLDIRSPGLGDTAMYLCATSGQTGGAEQFFGPGTRLTVL.

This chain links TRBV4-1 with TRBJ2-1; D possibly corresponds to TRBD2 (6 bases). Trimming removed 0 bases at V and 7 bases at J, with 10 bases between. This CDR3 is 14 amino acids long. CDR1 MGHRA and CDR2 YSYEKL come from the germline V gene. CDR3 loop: CASSQDWAGNEQFF. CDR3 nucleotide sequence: TGCGCCAGCAGCCAAGATTGGGCGGGGAATGAGCAGTTCTTC.

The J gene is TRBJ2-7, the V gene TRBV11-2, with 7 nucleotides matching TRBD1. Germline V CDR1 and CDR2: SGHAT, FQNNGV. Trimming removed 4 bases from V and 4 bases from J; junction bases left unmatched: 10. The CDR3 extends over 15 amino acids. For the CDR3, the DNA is TGTGCCAGCAGCTCGAGGGACAGTCGGCAGTACGAGCAGTACTTC. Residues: CASSSRDSRQYEQYF.

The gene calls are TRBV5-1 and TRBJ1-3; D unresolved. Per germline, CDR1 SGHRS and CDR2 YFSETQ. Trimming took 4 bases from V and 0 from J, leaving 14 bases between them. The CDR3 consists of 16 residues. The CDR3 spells CASSPTYSPSGNTIYF. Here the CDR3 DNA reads TGCGCCAGCAGCCCCACCTACAGTCCCTCTGGAAACACCATATATTTT.

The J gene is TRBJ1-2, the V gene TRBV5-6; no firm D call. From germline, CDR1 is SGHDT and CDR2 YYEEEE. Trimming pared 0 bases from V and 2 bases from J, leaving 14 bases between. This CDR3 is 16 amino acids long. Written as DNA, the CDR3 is TGTGCCAGCAGCTTGGTCGCCCCCAGGTGGAACTATGGCTACACCTTC. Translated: CASSLVAPRWNYGYTF.

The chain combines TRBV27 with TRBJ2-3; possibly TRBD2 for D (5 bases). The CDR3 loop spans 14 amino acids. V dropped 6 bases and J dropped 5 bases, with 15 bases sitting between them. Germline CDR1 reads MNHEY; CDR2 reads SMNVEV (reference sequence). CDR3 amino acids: CASRATRVQDTQYF. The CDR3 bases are TGTGCCAGCAGAGCGACGAGGGTCCAAGATACGCAGTATTTT.

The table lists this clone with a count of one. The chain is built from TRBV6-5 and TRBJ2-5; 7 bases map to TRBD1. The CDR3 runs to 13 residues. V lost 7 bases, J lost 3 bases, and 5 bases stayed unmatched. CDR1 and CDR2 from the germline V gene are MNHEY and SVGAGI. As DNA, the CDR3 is TGTGCCAGCACTAAACAGGGGAAAGAGACCCAGTACTTC. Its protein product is CASTKQGKETQYF.

In DNA, the CDR3 is TGTGCCAGCAGCCAAGGGGTACAGGGATACGAGCAGTACTTC. It codes for CASSQGVQGYEQYF. The chain recombines TRBV4-2 with TRBJ2-7; possibly TRBD1 for D (6 bases). V was shortened by 1 base and J by 4 bases, with 11 bases between the two germline ends. Germline V gene data show CDR1 as LGHNA and CDR2 as YNFKEQ. The CDR3 loop spans 14 amino acids.

CDR3 nucleotides: TGTGCCAGCAGTGATACTTCAGGGTTCGGAGCCTACAATGAGCAGTTCTTC. As protein: CASSDTSGFGAYNEQFF. The chain joins TRBV6-1 to TRBJ2-1; D perhaps matches TRBD1 (5 bases). Germline loops: CDR1 MNHNS, CDR2 SASEGT. V lost 3 bases to trimming and J lost 2 bases, with 17 bases between them. The CDR3 spans 17 residues.

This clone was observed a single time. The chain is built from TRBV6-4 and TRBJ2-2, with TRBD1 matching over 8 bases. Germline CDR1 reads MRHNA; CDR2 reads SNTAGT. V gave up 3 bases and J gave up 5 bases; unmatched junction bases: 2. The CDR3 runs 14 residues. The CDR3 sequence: CASSERQGTGELFF. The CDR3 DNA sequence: TGTGCCAGCAGTGAAAGACAGGGGACCGGGGAGCTGTTTTTT.

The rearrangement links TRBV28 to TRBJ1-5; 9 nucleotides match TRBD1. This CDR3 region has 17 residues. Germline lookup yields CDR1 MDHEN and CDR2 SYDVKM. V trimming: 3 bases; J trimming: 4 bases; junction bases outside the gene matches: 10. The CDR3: CASSFPRGTGRNQPQHF. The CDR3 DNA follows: TGTGCCAGCAGTTTCCCAAGGGGGACAGGGCGGAATCAGCCCCAGCATTTT.

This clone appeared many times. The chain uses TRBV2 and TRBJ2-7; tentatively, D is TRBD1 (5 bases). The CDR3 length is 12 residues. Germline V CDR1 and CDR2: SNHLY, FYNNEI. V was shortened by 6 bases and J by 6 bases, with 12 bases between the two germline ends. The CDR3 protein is CASSYTGSEQYF. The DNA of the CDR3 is TGTGCCAGCAGCTACACAGGTAGCGAGCAGTACTTC.

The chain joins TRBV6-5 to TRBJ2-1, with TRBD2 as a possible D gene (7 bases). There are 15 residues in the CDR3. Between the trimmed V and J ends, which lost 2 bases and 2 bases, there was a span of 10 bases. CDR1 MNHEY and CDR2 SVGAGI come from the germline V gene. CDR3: CASSYGGAPYNEQFF. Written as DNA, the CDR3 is TGTGCCAGCAGTTACGGGGGGGCCCCCTACAATGAGCAGTTCTTC.

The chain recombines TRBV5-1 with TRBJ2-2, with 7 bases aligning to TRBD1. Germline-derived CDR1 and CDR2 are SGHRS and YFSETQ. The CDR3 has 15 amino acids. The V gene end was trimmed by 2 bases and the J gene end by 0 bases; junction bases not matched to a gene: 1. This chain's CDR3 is CASSFGTANTGELFF. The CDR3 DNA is TGCGCCAGCAGCTTTGGGACAGCGAACACCGGGGAGCTGTTTTTT.

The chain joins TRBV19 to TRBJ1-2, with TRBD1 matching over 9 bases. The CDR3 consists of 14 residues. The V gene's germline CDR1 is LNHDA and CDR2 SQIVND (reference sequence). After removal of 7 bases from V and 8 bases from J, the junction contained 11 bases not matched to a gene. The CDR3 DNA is TGTGCCAGTACCATGGACAGGGGAAACAAAGGCTACACCTTC. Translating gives CASTMDRGNKGYTF.